The clone carrying this T cell receptor beta chain was observed many times. Its antigen is unidentified. The data were taken from a study of T cells in Graves' hyperthyroidism and ophthalmopathy. Findings and limits, study-wide: Ophthalmopathy and stable hyperthyroidism were separated by a 13 V-J model.

Germline V gene sequence: CDR1 GTSNPN, CDR2 SVGIG (reference sequence). Trimming at V came to 0 bases and at J to 3 bases, leaving 4 bases not matched to a gene. There are 15 residues in the CDR3. TCR beta CDR3 region amplification was performed from RNA transcripts. First-round RT-PCR with HTBI primers amplified the TCR CDR3 region. Using its own MiXCR run on the multiplex PCR reads, TCRdb lists one record per CDR3 protein. The sample has roughly 360,000 distinct CDR3 sequences, approximately 13% seen once. Sequencing was performed on blood. The TCR originated in a man under 40 with Graves' hyperthyroidism that later progressed to Graves' ophthalmopathy. The chain combines TRBV30 with TRBJ2-7; 11 bases fit TRBD2. The CDR3 loop reads CAWSVRLAGSYEQYF. The CDR3 region has the DNA TGTGCCTGGAGTGTACGACTAGCGGGGAGCTACGAGCAGTACTTC. Using reference TRBV30 and TRBJ2-7 for the parts outside the CDR3, the full variable domain is SQTIHQWPATLVQPVGSPLSLECTVEGTSNPNLYWYRQAAGRGLQLLFYSVGIGQISSEVPQNLSASRPQDRQFILSSKKLLLSDSGFYLCAWSVRLAGSYEQYFGPGTRLTVT.